This T cell receptor (beta chain) originates from a study of CD8 T cells in ankylosing spondylitis. Quantitative 5'-RACE was performed with molecular barcodes, and it yielded the TCR beta libraries. TCRdb re-called the 5' RACE reads with MiXCR, one entry per CDR3 protein. This repertoire shows about 510,000 distinct CDR3 sequences, 5.3% found once; its top ten account for roughly 3.5%. Germline trimming cut 7 bases from V and 1 base from J; bases unmatched to any gene: 9. Germline lookup yields CDR1 SNHLY and CDR2 FYNNEI. There are 15 residues in the CDR3. Points from the study as a whole: With a CD8+ phenotype, disease-linked clones were relatively rare in peripheral blood. Ankylosing spondylitis blood appeared to be characterized by a TCR beta motif of fewer than ten highly homologous variants. Disease-linked clones reportedly concentrated significantly in matched ankylosing spondylitis synovial fluid.

The sample holds a few counts of this clonotype. No antigen is known for it. The TCR originated in a male donor with ankylosing spondylitis. The sequencing sample was made of blood, either unsorted or a sorted T cell fraction (not recorded which). This chain links TRBV2 with TRBJ2-5; 7 bases agree with TRBD1. CDR3 bases: TGTGCCAGCAAGAGGGAGACAGGGCGCCAAGAGACCCAGTACTTC. It translates to CASKRETGRQETQYF.